This is a list of T cell receptor beta chains from one sample in a study of blood T cell repertoires in COVID-19. TCRdb keeps only in-frame clones here, not all; method: immunoSEQ multiplex PCR. The sample lists fewer than 45,000 clones; roughly 90% were seen once. The specimen sequenced was peripheral blood. The receptors were sampled from a man aged 55 to 69 with active or convalescent COVID-19. CDR3s include the opening cysteine and the closing phenylalanine or tryptophan. Each record gives: V gene, J gene, D gene, clone size, CDR3 DNA, CDR3 protein. The D gene is left open where the match is weak. Where a row states a size, it is once, few, many or the class of an expanded clone; other rows omit it.

V: TRBV7-2
J: TRBJ2-7
D: TRBD1
size: NA
DNA: TGTGCCAGCAGCTTAGACCCGGGACAGGGGTTATACGAGCAGTACTTC
CDR3: CASSLDPGQGLYEQYF

V: TRBV21-1
J: TRBJ2-5
D: NA
size: NA
DNA: TGTGCCAGCAGCAAAGGGACGGACAGATGGTACTTC
CDR3: CASSKGTDRWYF

V: TRBV27
J: TRBJ2-5
D: TRBD2
size: NA
DNA: TGTGCCAGCAGTTTACTAGCGGGGGGACCCGCACAAGAGACCCAGTACTTC
CDR3: CASSLLAGGPAQETQYF

V: TRBV5-6
J: TRBJ1-2
D: NA
size: once
DNA: TGTGCCAGCAGCTGGTCGGGAAACTATGGCTACACCTTC
CDR3: CASSWSGNYGYTF

V: TRBV4-1
J: TRBJ1-5
D: TRBD1
size: NA
DNA: TGCGCCAGCAGCCAACTTGGACAGGGAGAGGGGCCCCAGCATTTT
CDR3: CASSQLGQGEGPQHF

V: TRBV9
J: TRBJ1-2
D: NA
size: NA
DNA: TGTGCCAGCAGCCCCCGGGTAAGGGAGAAGACTAACTATGGCTACACCTTC
CDR3: CASSPRVREKTNYGYTF

V: TRBV5-1
J: TRBJ2-7
D: TRBD1
size: NA
DNA: TGCGCCAGCAGCTTGGAACCGGGACAGGGGACCTACGAGCAGTACTTC
CDR3: CASSLEPGQGTYEQYF

V: TRBV6-5
J: TRBJ1-5
D: TRBD1
size: NA
DNA: TGTGCCAGCAGTTCCCGGGACAGATTTAATCAGCCCCAGCATTTT
CDR3: CASSSRDRFNQPQHF

V: TRBV4-1
J: TRBJ1-6
D: TRBD1
size: few
DNA: TGCGCCAGCAGCCAAGAGGGACAGGGAGGGAATTCACCCCTCCACTTT
CDR3: CASSQEGQGGNSPLHF

V: TRBV7-8
J: TRBJ2-5
D: NA
size: NA
DNA: TGTGCCAGCAGCCCTCGCGATTATCAAGAGACCCAGTACTTC
CDR3: CASSPRDYQETQYF

V: TRBV5-4
J: TRBJ2-1
D: TRBD2
size: NA
DNA: TGTGCCAGCAGCTTGGATGCGGGGGTACCGCAGTTCTTC
CDR3: CASSLDAGVPQFF

V: TRBV30
J: TRBJ1-1
D: TRBD1
size: NA
DNA: TGTGCCTGGAGATACCTCGACAGGGGGCCTACTGAAGCTTTCTTT
CDR3: CAWRYLDRGPTEAFF

V: TRBV7-3
J: TRBJ2-3
D: NA
size: once
DNA: TGTGCCAGCAGCTTACGGGGAGAGCGGACAGATACGCAGTATTTT
CDR3: CASSLRGERTDTQYF

V: TRBV10-3
J: TRBJ1-5
D: NA
size: NA
DNA: TGTGCCATCAGCGGGGGGGGGCTCCGCAATCAGCCCCAGCATTTT
CDR3: CAISGGGLRNQPQHF

V: TRBV6-2/TRBV6-3
J: TRBJ2-7
D: NA
size: NA
DNA: TGTGCCAGCAGTTCCCCTCGCCTAGCGCTCGCCTACGAGCAGTACTTC
CDR3: CASSSPRLALAYEQYF

V: TRBV5-4
J: TRBJ1-2
D: NA
size: NA
DNA: TGTGCCAGCAGCGCGCCGGACAGAAGAACTGGCTACACCTTC
CDR3: CASSAPDRRTGYTF

V: TRBV4-3
J: TRBJ1-1
D: TRBD1
size: NA
DNA: TGCGCCAGCAGCCTTTGGACAGGGGGCACTGAAGCTTTCTTT
CDR3: CASSLWTGGTEAFF

V: TRBV3-1/TRBV3-2
J: TRBJ2-7
D: TRBD2
size: NA
DNA: TGTGCCAGCAGCCAAGATATACTAGCGGGAACGCGAAGTTACGAGCAGTACTTC
CDR3: CASSQDILAGTRSYEQYF

V: TRBV28
J: TRBJ1-6
D: TRBD1
size: NA
DNA: TGTGCCAGCAGTTTACGGGGGACAGACATATATACTTCACCCCTCCACTTT
CDR3: CASSLRGTDIYTSPLHF

V: TRBV29-1
J: TRBJ2-7
D: TRBD1
size: NA
DNA: TGCAGCGTTACAGGGGCAGTCACCTACGAGCAGTACTTC
CDR3: CSVTGAVTYEQYF

V: TRBV12-5
J: TRBJ1-6
D: NA
size: NA
DNA: TGTGCTAGTGGTCCCCAGGGTTCACCCCTCCACTTT
CDR3: CASGPQGSPLHF